Listed below are T cell receptor beta chains from one sample, sequenced in a study of blood T cell repertoires in COVID-19. Clones were read by immunoSEQ multiplex PCR, and TCRdb kept only the in-frame ones, dropping some. The sample shows some 75,000 clones, 65% to 85% of them seen only once. Sequencing was carried out using peripheral blood. The receptors were sampled from a man over 45 with COVID-19, enrolled during active disease. CDR3s include the opening cysteine and the closing phenylalanine or tryptophan. Expanded clones get a size class; other rows say once, few or many, or leave the size out.

J: TRBJ2-7; size: .; V: TRBV15; CDR3: CATSSYTRGYEQYF
J: TRBJ1-3; size: .; V: TRBV7-6; CDR3: CASGPDTGNTIYF
J: TRBJ1-5; size: .; V: TRBV2; CDR3: CASSPQGARGGQPQHF
J: TRBJ2-4; size: .; V: TRBV5-6; CDR3: CASSLLGPEGNIQYF
J: TRBJ2-3; size: .; V: TRBV2; CDR3: CASSEVVTGAQYF
J: TRBJ2-3; size: once; V: TRBV6-6; CDR3: CASSHGTGPTDTQYF
J: TRBJ2-5; size: .; V: TRBV6-5; CDR3: CASTDRETQYF
J: TRBJ2-7; size: .; V: TRBV18; CDR3: CASSPPGRGSYEQYF
J: TRBJ1-2; size: .; V: TRBV28; CDR3: CASSLPARVGVYGYTF
J: TRBJ2-5; size: .; V: TRBV7-2; CDR3: CASTHRRGIRGETQYF
J: TRBJ2-7; size: .; V: TRBV2; CDR3: CASRAQGTPYEQYF
J: TRBJ1-4; size: few; V: TRBV19; CDR3: CASSIWRGGSEKLFF
J: TRBJ1-3; size: .; V: TRBV28; CDR3: CASRGRASGNTIYF
J: TRBJ2-5; size: .; V: TRBV11-2; CDR3: CASSLDRGFGETQYF
J: TRBJ2-2; size: .; V: TRBV2; CDR3: CASSSRNTGELFF